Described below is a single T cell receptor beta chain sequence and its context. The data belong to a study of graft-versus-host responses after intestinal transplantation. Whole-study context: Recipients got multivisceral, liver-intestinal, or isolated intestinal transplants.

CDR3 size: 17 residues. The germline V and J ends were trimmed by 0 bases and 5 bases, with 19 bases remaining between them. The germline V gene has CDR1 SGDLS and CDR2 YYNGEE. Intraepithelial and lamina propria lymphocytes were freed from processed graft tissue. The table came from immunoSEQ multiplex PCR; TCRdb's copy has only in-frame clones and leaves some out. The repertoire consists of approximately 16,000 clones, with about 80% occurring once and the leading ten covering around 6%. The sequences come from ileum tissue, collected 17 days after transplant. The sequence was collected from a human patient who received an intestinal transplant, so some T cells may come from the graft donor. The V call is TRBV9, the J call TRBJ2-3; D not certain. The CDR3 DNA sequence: TGTGCCAGCAGCGTAGCTCCCCGAGACTGGGTCGGAGATACGCAGTATTTT. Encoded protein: CASSVAPRDWVGDTQYF. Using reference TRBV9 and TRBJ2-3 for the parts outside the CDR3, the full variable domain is DSGVTQTPKHLITATGQRVTLRCSPRSGDLSVYWYQQSLDQGLQFLIQYYNGEERAKGNILERFSAQQFPDLHSELNLSSLELGDSALYFCASSVAPRDWVGDTQYFGPGTRLTVL.